This T cell receptor (beta chain) was recorded in a study of cytomegalovirus exposure and HLA in healthy donors (dated by TCRdb to 2017 to 2019). Regarding the complete study: In an earlier analysis of 550 to 750 of the donors, roughly 300 Gb of sequence data and 95 million to 130 million unique TCR beta sequences from roughly 200 million T cells were reported. Every repertoire in the discovery cohort had been generated on one and the same sequencing platform. The study aimed to test whether cataloging public T cell receptors could reveal signatures of past pathogen exposure. An early release that covered several hundred HLA-typed donors contained 300 to 350 gigabases of sequencing data and roughly 84 million unique TCR sequences. Because of strong linkage in the cohort, 5 or 6 DR-DQ haplotypes were treated as single units for association and clustering. Rather than drawing on any new phenotypic data, the later analysis identified candidate immune exposures from TCR beta sequences and the way those sequences occurred across donors. To decide whether each TCR beta V gene segment behaved as functional or pseudogenic, an earlier analysis of some 570 of the donors relied on high-throughput TCR beta sequencing. Of the roughly 410 genotyped donors, roughly 80% were placed in the genetic ancestry cluster associated with self-reported Caucasian donors. Across under 500 genotyped donors of the cohort, an average of approximately 240,000 unique TCR beta nucleotide sequences per donor were sequenced, and around 20% of those sequences were non-productive. In a later genetic analysis, genome-wide SNP genotypes for about three fifths of the roughly 670 donors were used, and that subset was treated as a discovery cohort. Alongside the repertoire data, information on donor age, sex, ethnicity and CMV serostatus was compiled. High-throughput TCR immunosequencing, statistical association of individual TCRs with disease status, and machine learning were combined to predict cytomegalovirus infection status. HLA typing included class I and class II loci at four-digit resolution. In a later analysis, previously published TCR beta repertoires from more than 500 donors were re-analyzed and high-resolution HLA genotyping was added so that TCR occurrence patterns could be studied. The study profiled the T cell repertoires of approximately 700 subjects by immunosequencing and related them to cytomegalovirus serostatus. The number of donors typed differed by locus, with about 629-630 for A, B, C, DRB1 and DQB1, 522 for DQA1, 600 to 610 for DPA1, and 450 to 480 for DPB1. Besides the first cohort of 500 to 700 subjects, a separate validation cohort made up of roughly 120 different subjects was used.

To note about this clone: Its antigen is currently not known. One base away there is no much larger clone; base qualities are not given.

The CDR3 numbers 16 residues from cysteine through phenylalanine. The sequence is cut down to CDR3 DNA, 48 bases in frame from base 1. Trimming costs V 3 bases and J 0 bases, and their ends lie 12 bases apart. Per the germline V gene, SGDLS is the CDR1 and YYNGEE is the CDR2. The library was produced with the immunoSEQ multiplex PCR assay. For the multiplex PCR, a mixture combining 60 forward primers for TCR Vbeta segments and 13 reverse primers for TCR Jbeta segments was used. The CDR3 region of rearranged TCR beta genes was amplified from genomic DNA with a multiplex PCR assay. The amplified TCR beta libraries were sequenced on the Illumina HiSeq System as 87-base-pair reads. The authors' analysis ran thus. A later analysis counted approximately 74 million unique TCR beta chains across the 650 to 700 repertoires, and 10 million to 11 million of these chains were shared by at least two donors. Raw reads were error-corrected and collapsed into unique sequences by a nearest-neighbor algorithm in which closely related sequences were merged to remove PCR and sequencing errors. Alignment of CDR3 sequences to IMGT reference sequences was used to assign V, D and J gene segments. Each retained sequence needed at least a six-nucleotide match to both a V gene segment and a J gene segment. Rearrangements were classified as productive when the CDR3 lacked stop codons and remained in frame with V and J, and all other rearrangements were classified as non-productive. Following IMGT convention, CDR3 was defined as the stretch from the second conserved V-encoded cysteine up to the conserved J-encoded phenylalanine. The earlier analysis of 500 to 750 of the donors excluded any sequence lacking an unambiguous match to a single V gene segment. In an earlier analysis of 587 of the donors, a V segment was called functional when productive rearrangements were above 56.7%, and segregating when the standard deviation between donors exceeded 5%. A statistical classification framework was developed to diagnose cytomegalovirus status using the catalog of TCR beta chain sequences. V and J gene assignment, in a later analysis, came from comparing TCR nucleotide sequences with IMGT/GENE-DB human TR gene sequences. The TCRdist pipeline was used in a later analysis to assign CDR3 sequences and most-parsimonious VDJ recombination scenarios. In a later analysis, each TCR beta chain was defined by its CDR3 amino acid sequence together with its V-gene family, and reads lacking a unique V-gene family were excluded. A later analysis removed 550 to 650 highly shared, low-generation-probability nucleotide sequences to deal with suspected cross-contamination and a sequencing artifact. In a later analysis, a clonal expansion index was calculated for each public chain from normalized within-repertoire ranks of inferred template counts. In a later analysis, generation probabilities were computed using a VDJ recombination model fitted to out-of-frame rearrangements, and the results were checked against IGoR. In a later analysis, TCR-TCR, TCR-HLA and TCR-CMV co-occurrence was scored with hypergeometric tests, and a repertoire-size bias correction was applied to TCR pairs. False discovery rates were estimated in a later analysis by permuting HLA or CMV assignments 20 times. In a later analysis, co-occurring TCRs were grouped with DBSCAN, and TCRdist sequence similarity was added when clustering was performed within HLA-allele-positive subsets. Co-occurrence clustering excluded repertoires with fewer than 30,000 or more than 120,000 public chains, plus five with anomalous nucleotide sharing. TCRdb's version of the immuneACCESS table is confined to in-frame rearrangements and falls short of the full clone set. An unresolved V gene accounts for under half of the shortfall where checked; the remainder is of unknown origin. V and J calls plus clone size are reproduced from that table; the DNA served to infer D and trimming. The sample yields some 100,000 clones; roughly 80% were counted once. The ten largest account for about 4.9% of the sample.

Study-wide findings and limitations: A later genetic analysis reported fewer N-insertions in productive TCRs among donors in an Asian-associated ancestry cluster than the roughly 690-donor mean. When HLA alleles, especially DR and DQ, strongly co-occurred, TCR associations were difficult to assign to individual alleles. A later analysis associated 16,951 TCR beta sequences with specific HLA alleles at a false discovery rate of 0.05. Some IMGT-functional V segments, including TRBV6-2 and TRBV6-3, could not be told apart with the 87-base-pair reads, so those segments were excluded. HLA typing was unavailable for some donors at each locus, so association tests used only the typed subset. In a later analysis, TCR association rates were found to vary across HLA loci, with the most associated TCRs seen for DRB1 alleles and the fewest for HLA-C alleles. In a later analysis, most CMV-associated TCR beta chains were found to appear HLA-restricted, with HLA associations seemingly driven largely by CMV exposure. In a later analysis, HLA-associated TCR beta chains showed more clonal expansion and lower generation probabilities than non-associated chains that were equally common. In an earlier analysis of approximately 590 of the donors, most TCR beta V segments appeared in productive rearrangements about 90% or about 30% of the time, broadly matching IMGT annotations. The study listed 150 to 200 TCR beta chains as associated with cytomegalovirus. Roughly uniform sequencing depth across donors was assumed in presence/absence analyses, although this assumption may not hold. The cohort was sequenced for TCR beta chains only, and without alpha or paired-chain data the features that could be detected were limited. According to the authors, the approach could potentially be generalized to other disease states and immunological phenotypes. A further reported finding was that TCR beta sequences accurately predicted the HLA-A and HLA-B alleles for most subjects in the first cohort. Linkage disequilibrium might explain the correlated functional status among segregating V segments, but an unknown experimental factor could not be ruled out. In a later analysis, several top co-occurrence clusters were reported to appear linked to parvovirus B19, influenza, CMV and Epstein-Barr virus. In vitro tests confirmed that a few of the cytomegalovirus-associated TCR beta chains recognize cytomegalovirus antigens. An association between a missense DCLRE1C variant and V-gene and J-gene trimming of TCR beta chains was found in a later genetic analysis and replicated in an independent cohort. Immune exposure information for the cohort was limited to CMV serostatus. Because counts were too low, roughly 17 rarely observed V segments, including chromosome 9 orphons, were left out of the earlier analysis of 500 to 750 of the donors. In both the original and validation cohorts, the classifier was reported to diagnose cytomegalovirus status with high specificity and sensitivity. A cluster of highly shared sequence variants was judged likely to be a technical artifact of the sequencing pipeline. Most TCR sequences were seen in very few donors, while some public TCRs were found in many individuals.

The cohort was made up of hundreds of healthy bone marrow donors. Cohort members were all nominally healthy when sampled, although unrecorded immune exposures were likely present. The donor was CMV seropositive and belonged to the group of about 290 seropositive cohort members. Each donor provided a peripheral blood sample, and peripheral blood mononuclear cells were used for TCR beta sequencing. Genomic DNA was extracted from the blood cell samples with the Qiagen DNeasy Blood Extraction Kit. The sequencing input was PBMCs. This TCR derives from a man in his fifties in good health and CMV-seropositive. The chain couples TRBV9 to TRBJ2-2, with TRBD2 as a weak D call on 7 bases. The CDR3: CASSGGGTSNTGELFF. The sequenced DNA: TGTGCCAGCAGCGGGGGAGGGACATCGAACACCGGGGAGCTGTTTTTT.